This T cell receptor (beta chain) was documented in a study of blood T cell repertoires in COVID-19. For the study at large: Nucleic acid was either cDNA or gDNA, and it came from T cells, B-cell-depleted T cells, or PBMCs.

CDR1 GTSNPN and CDR2 SVGIG come from the germline V gene (reference sequence). This CDR3 has 15 residues. Trimming shortened V by 3 bases and J by 0 bases, and 12 bases separated the two germline ends. Clones were read by immunoSEQ multiplex PCR, and TCRdb kept only the in-frame ones, dropping some. Of approximately 180,000 clones in the sample, 76% were seen once. Participant age was about 18 to 89 years, and participants resided in fewer than 30 US areas. This receptor was taken from a woman in her forties or fifties with acute COVID-19. Sequences were obtained from PBMCs or T cells enriched from blood (not recorded which). The V gene is TRBV30, the J gene TRBJ1-3, with D hard to call. CDR3 residues: CAWSLTQSSGNTIYF. In DNA, the CDR3 is TGTGCCTGGAGCCTTACACAGAGCTCTGGAAACACCATATATTTT.